A selection of T cell receptor beta chains follows, all from one sample in a study of T-cell reconstitution after alpha-beta-depleted transplantation in children. TCRdb used MiXCR to reprocess the PCR reads, holding one entry per CDR3 protein. The sample yields approximately 490,000 distinct CDR3 sequences, 10% seen once. This sample comprised PBMCs, obtained before TCRalphabeta/CD19-depleted stem cell transplant. The receptors originated from a child younger than 10 with inherited bone marrow failure, due to receive a stem cell transplant. The CDR3 runs from the conserved cysteine through the conserved F or W.

>TRBV27|TRBJ2-7
CATQPGLGTYEQYF
>TRBV5-1|TRBJ2-1
CASSLVASGLNEQFF
>TRBV7-9|TRBJ2-1
CASSFSRVPYNEQFF
>TRBV29-1|TRBJ2-2
CSPVGSGELFF
>TRBV7-8|TRBJ1-5
CASSLEATGIDQPQHF
>TRBV4-3|TRBJ2-5
CASSQGNSGIIQETQYF
>TRBV18|TRBJ1-4
CASSLPDDEKPFF
>TRBV2|TRBJ2-1
CASSEAPGATPYNEQFF
>TRBV12-3/TRBV12-4|TRBJ2-1
CASSLWAGTGDNEQFF
>TRBV20-1|TRBJ2-1
CSARTSGFYNEQFF
>TRBV27|TRBJ2-7
CASSPNFRAGGSYEQYF
>TRBV5-1|TRBJ2-7
CASSLGTGGGEQYF
>TRBV10-3|TRBJ2-1
CAISLAGGYNEQFF
>TRBV12-3/TRBV12-4|TRBJ2-1
CASNRDYNEQFF
>TRBV2|TRBJ2-3
CASSSLGNTDTQYF
>TRBV11-2|TRBJ2-5
CASSLGTSWVQETQYF
>TRBV19|TRBJ2-6
CASSIEKGAGANVLTF
>TRBV3-1|TRBJ2-3
CASSQDLLAIVTDTQYF
>TRBV12-3/TRBV12-4|TRBJ1-2
CASTLESSWGDGYTF
>TRBV13|TRBJ1-5
CASSVGARGRPQHF
>TRBV4-3|TRBJ1-2
CASSQEAGDYGYTF
>TRBV4-3|TRBJ2-2
CASTPLRDTGELFF
>TRBV20-1|TRBJ2-2
CSANRLATGELFF
>TRBV3-1|TRBJ2-1
CASSQARRGLREQFF
>TRBV29-1|TRBJ2-1
CSVDRGRGNEQFF
>TRBV27|TRBJ1-2
CASGTGQFYGYTF
>TRBV9|TRBJ2-7
CASSVAEGFSYEQYF
>TRBV7-6|TRBJ2-6
CASSQAPGANVLTF
>TRBV4-3|TRBJ2-2
CASSHGQGLGELFF
>TRBV15|TRBJ2-1
CATASGSYNEQFF
>TRBV29-1|TRBJ2-7
CSIGGGERDEQYF
>TRBV20-1|TRBJ2-7
CSATNLYTYEQYF
>TRBV5-6|TRBJ1-2
CASSPLPGQGAHGYTF
>TRBV29-1|TRBJ2-1
CSVVGFYNEQFF
>TRBV11-2|TRBJ1-1
CASSLYGNTEAFF
>TRBV4-1|TRBJ2-3
CASSQGPAGGTDTQYF
>TRBV20-1|TRBJ2-3
CSDSGSGSADTQYF
>TRBV27|TRBJ1-2
CASSGTGTGLNYGYTF
>TRBV7-9|TRBJ1-2
CASSLSLLDTGRGYTF
>TRBV19|TRBJ2-7
CASSRNLAGGLTEQYF
>TRBV4-3|TRBJ2-5
CASSQVFRGDQETQYF
>TRBV28|TRBJ1-4
CASSFFTGEKLFF
>TRBV5-1|TRBJ2-2
CASSLVPPGQGRANTGELFF
>TRBV23-1|TRBJ2-6
CARHPGQLFSGANVLTF
>TRBV12-3/TRBV12-4|TRBJ1-2
CASSIWGPHGYTF
>TRBV30|TRBJ1-1
CAWSVWGAQDTEAFF
>TRBV2|TRBJ2-3
CASSESAGGPEDTQYF
>TRBV14|TRBJ2-3
CASSQVGASGVSTDTQYF
>TRBV29-1|TRBJ2-3
CSVSGRTTDTQYF
>TRBV20-1|TRBJ2-7
CSASDTYYEQYF
>TRBV2|TRBJ2-1
CASSEVGLGNEQFF
>TRBV3-1|TRBJ2-4
CASSQDQRTKVSF
>TRBV12-3/TRBV12-4|TRBJ2-3
CASSFVGPLDTQYF
>TRBV4-2|TRBJ2-7
CASSTDNYEQYF
>TRBV27|TRBJ1-4
CASSPLDRVNEKLIF
>TRBV29-1|TRBJ2-7
CSVEEATRSTYEQYF
>TRBV10-1|TRBJ2-7
CASSEGLAFEQYF
>TRBV3-1|TRBJ2-2
CASSQVPDSYTGELFF